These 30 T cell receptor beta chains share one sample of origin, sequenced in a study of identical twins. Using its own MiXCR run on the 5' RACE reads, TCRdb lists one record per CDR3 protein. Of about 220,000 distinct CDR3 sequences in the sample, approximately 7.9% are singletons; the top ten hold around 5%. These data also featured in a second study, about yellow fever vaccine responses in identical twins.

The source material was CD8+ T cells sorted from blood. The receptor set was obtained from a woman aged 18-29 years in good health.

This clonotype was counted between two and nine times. The CDR3, as DNA: TGTGCCAGCACCCCCGGGGCAGGGGGAGGCTACGAGCAGTACGTC. Protein: CASTPGAGGGYEQYV. The J gene is TRBJ2-7, the V gene TRBV6-1; weak D call: TRBD1 (7 bases). The CDR3 is 15 amino acids. Germline-derived CDR1 and CDR2 are MNHNS and SASEGT. V was pared by 7 bases and J by 3 bases, with 19 bases between.

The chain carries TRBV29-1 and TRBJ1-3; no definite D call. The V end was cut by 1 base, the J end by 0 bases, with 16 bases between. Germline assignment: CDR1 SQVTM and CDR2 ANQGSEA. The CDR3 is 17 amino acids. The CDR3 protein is CSVEGSVGDVSGNTIYF. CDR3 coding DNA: TGCAGCGTTGAAGGTAGTGTTGGTGACGTCTCTGGAAACACCATATATTTT.

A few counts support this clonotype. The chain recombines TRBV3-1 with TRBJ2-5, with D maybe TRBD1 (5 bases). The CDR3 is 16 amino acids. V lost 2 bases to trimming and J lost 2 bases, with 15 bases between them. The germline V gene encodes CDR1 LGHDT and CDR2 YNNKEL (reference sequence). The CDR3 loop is CASSQFAGRTQETQYF. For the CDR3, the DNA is TGTGCCAGCAGCCAATTCGCAGGGCGTACTCAAGAGACCCAGTACTTC.

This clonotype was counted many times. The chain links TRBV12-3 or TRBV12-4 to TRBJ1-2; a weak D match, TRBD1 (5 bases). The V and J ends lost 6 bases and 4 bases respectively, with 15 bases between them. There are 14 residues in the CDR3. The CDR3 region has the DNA TGTGCCAGCAGCCGGGGCCCCACGGGCTATGGCTACACCTTC. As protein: CASSRGPTGYGYTF.

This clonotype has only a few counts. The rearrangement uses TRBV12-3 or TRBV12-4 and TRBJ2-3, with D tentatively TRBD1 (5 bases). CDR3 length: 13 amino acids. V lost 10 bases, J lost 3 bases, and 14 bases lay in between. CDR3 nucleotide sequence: TGTGCCACCCTACACAGGAGTACAGATACGCAGTATTTT. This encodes CATLHRSTDTQYF.

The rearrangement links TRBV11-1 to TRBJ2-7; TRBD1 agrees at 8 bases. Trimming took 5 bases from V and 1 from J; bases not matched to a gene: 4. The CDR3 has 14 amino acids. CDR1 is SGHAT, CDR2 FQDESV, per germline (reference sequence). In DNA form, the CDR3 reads TGTGCCAGCAGCATAGACAGGGGATCCTACGAGCAGTACTTC. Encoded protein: CASSIDRGSYEQYF.

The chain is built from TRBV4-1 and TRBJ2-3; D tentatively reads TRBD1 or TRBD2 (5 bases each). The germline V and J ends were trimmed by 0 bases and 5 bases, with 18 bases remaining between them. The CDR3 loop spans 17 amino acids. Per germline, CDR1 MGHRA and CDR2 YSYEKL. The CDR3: CASSQDYPGTRGDTQYF. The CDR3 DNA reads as TGCGCCAGCAGCCAAGATTACCCTGGAACGAGGGGAGATACGCAGTATTTT.

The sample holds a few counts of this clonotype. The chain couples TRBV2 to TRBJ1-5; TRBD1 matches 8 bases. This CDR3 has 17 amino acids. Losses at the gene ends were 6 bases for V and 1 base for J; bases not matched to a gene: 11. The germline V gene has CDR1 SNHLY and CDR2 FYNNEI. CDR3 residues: CASRGPQGEKSNQPQHF. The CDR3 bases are TGTGCCAGCAGGGGCCCACAGGGGGAGAAGAGCAATCAGCCCCAGCATTTT.

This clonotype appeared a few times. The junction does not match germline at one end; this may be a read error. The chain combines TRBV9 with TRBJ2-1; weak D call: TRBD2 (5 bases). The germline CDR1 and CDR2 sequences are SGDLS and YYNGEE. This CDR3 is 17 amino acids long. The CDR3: CASSDPQTTPSFNEQFF. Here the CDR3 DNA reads TGTGCCAGCAGCGACCCCCAGACTACCCCATCCTTCAATGAGCAGTTCTTC. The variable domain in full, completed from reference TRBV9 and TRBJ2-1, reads DSGVTQTPKHLITATGQRVTLRCSPRSGDLSVYWYQQSLDQGLQFLIQYYNGEERAKGNILERFSAQQFPDLHSELNLSSLELGDSALYFCASSDPQTTPSFNEQFFGPGTRLTVL.

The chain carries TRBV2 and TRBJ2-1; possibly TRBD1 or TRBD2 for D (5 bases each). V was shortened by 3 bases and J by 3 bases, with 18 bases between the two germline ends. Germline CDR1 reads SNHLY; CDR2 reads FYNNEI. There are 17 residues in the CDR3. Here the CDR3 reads CASSDPGDPLYYNEQFF. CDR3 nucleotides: TGTGCCAGCAGTGATCCCGGGGACCCCCTCTACTACAATGAGCAGTTCTTC.

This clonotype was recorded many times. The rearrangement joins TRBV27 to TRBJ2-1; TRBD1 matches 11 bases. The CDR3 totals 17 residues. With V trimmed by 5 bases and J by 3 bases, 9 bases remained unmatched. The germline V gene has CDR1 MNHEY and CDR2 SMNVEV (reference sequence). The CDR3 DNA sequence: TGTGCCAGCAGTACAACCGGGACAGGGGGAGTCTACAATGAGCAGTTCTTC. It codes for CASSTTGTGGVYNEQFF.

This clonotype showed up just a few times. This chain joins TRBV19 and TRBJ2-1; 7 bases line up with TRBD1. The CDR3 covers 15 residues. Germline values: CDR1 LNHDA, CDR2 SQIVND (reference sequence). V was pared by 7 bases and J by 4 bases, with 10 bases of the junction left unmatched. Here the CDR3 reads CASTPTGTGYNEQFF. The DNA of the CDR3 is TGTGCCAGTACTCCGACAGGGACGGGTTACAATGAGCAGTTCTTC.

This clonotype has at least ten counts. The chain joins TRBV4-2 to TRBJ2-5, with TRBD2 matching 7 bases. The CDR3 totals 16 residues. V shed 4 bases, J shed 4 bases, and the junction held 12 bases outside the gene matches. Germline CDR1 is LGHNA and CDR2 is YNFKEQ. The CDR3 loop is CASSPSYPSSGETQYF. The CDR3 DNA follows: TGTGCCAGCAGCCCTAGCTACCCATCTAGCGGAGAGACCCAGTACTTC.

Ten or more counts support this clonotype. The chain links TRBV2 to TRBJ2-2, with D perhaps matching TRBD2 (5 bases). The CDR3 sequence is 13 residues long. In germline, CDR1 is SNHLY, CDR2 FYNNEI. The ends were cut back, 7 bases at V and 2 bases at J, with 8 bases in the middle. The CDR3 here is CASTRGNTGELFF. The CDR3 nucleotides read TGTGCCAGCACTCGGGGTAACACCGGGGAGCTGTTTTTT.

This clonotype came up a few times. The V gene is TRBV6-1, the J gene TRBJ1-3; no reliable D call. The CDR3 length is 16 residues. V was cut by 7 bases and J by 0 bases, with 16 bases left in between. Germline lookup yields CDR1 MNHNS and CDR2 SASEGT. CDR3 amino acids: CASTPRNSGSGNTIYF. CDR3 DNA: TGTGCCAGCACCCCTCGAAATTCCGGCTCTGGAAACACCATATATTTT.

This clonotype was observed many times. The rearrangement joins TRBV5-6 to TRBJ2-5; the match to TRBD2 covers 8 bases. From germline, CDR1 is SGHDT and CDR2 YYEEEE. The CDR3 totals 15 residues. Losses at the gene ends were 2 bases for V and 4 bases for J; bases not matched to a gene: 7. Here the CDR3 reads CASSLAGGARETQYF. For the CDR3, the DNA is TGTGCCAGCAGCTTAGCCGGGGGGGCTAGAGAGACCCAGTACTTC.

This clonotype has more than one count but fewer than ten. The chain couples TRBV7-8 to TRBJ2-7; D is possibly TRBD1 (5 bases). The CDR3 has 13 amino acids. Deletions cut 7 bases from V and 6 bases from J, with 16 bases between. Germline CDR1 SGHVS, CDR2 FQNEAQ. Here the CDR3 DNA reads TGTGCCAGCAACAGCAGGGCGGTGCGCGAGCAGTACTTC. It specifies CASNSRAVREQYF.

The CDR3 nucleotides read TGTGCCAGCAGCGCACCGGGACTAGGCAACGGGGGCGAGCAGTACTTC. It yields the protein CASSAPGLGNGGEQYF. The V gene is TRBV5-5, the J gene TRBJ2-7, with 8 bases lining up with TRBD2. The germline CDR1 and CDR2 sequences are SGHKS and YYEKEE (reference sequence). The CDR3 contains 16 residues. The junction had 15 bases not matched to a gene; V was cut back by 4 bases and J by 6 bases.

As DNA, the CDR3 is TGCGCCAGCAGCTGGGCGAAGGACCCGACTCGACTACCACCTAGCTCCTACAATGAGCAGTTCTTC. Translation gives CASSWAKDPTRLPPSSYNEQFF. The J gene is TRBJ2-1, the V gene TRBV5-1, with D possibly TRBD2 on 5 matching bases. This CDR3 is built from 22 residues. V lost 3 bases to trimming and J lost 0 bases, with 31 bases between them. Germline V gene sequence: CDR1 SGHRS, CDR2 YFSETQ.

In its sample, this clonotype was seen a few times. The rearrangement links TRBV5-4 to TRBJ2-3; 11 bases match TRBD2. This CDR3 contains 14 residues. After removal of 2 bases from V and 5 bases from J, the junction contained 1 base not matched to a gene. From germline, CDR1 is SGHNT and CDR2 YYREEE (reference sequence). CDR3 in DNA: TGTGCCAGCAGCTTTAGCGGGGGGGTAGATACGCAGTATTTT. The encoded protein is CASSFSGGVDTQYF.

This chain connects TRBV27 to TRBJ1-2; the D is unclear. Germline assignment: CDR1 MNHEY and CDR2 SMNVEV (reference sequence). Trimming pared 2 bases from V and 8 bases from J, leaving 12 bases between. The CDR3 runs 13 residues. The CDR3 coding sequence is TGTGCCAGCAGTTTAACGGTCTCGGAGGGCTACACCTTC. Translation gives CASSLTVSEGYTF.

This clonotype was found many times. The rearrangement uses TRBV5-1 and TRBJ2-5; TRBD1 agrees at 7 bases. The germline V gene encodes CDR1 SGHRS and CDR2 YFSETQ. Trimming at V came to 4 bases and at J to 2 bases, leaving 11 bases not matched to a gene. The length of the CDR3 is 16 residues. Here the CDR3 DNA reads TGCGCCAGCAGCACGGAACAGGGGCCCCTACAAGAGACCCAGTACTTC. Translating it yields CASSTEQGPLQETQYF.

The CDR3 DNA follows: TGTGCCAGCAGTTCGGCGGGTATAGCCTACGAGCAGTACTTC. Encoded protein: CASSSAGIAYEQYF. The chain employs TRBV6-2 or TRBV6-3 and TRBJ2-7; maybe TRBD2 (5 bases). The CDR3 spans 14 residues. Per germline, CDR1 MNHEY and CDR2 SVGEGT. Deletions cut 4 bases from V and 2 bases from J, with 12 bases between.

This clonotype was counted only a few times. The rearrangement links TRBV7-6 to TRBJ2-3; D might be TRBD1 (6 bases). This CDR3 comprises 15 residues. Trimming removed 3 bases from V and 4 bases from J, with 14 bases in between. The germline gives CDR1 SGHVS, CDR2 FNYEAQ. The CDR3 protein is CASSFLQGRSDTQYF. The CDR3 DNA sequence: TGTGCCAGCAGCTTCCTGCAGGGGCGCTCAGATACGCAGTATTTT.

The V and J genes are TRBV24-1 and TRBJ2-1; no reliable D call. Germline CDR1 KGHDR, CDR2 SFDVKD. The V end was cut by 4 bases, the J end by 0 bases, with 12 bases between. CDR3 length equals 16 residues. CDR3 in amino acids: CATSEGRLSSYNEQFF. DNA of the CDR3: TGTGCCACCAGTGAGGGTCGGTTGAGCTCCTACAATGAGCAGTTCTTC.

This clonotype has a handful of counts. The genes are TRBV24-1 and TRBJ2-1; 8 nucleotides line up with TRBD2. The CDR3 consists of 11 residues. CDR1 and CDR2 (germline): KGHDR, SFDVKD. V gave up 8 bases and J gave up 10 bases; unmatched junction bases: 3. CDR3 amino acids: CATIERGEQFF. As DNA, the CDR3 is TGTGCCACCATCGAGCGGGGGGAGCAGTTCTTC.

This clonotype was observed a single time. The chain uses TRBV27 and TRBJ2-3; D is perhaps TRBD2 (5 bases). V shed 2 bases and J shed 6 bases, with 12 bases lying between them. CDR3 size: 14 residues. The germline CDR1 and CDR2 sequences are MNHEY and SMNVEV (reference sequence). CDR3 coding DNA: TGTGCCAGCAGTTTAATTACTAGTAGTGATACGCAGTATTTT. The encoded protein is CASSLITSSDTQYF.

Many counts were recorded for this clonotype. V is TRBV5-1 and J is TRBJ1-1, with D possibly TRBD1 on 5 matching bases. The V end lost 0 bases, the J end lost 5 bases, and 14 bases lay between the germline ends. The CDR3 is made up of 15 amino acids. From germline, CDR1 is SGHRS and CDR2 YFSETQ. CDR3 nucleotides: TGCGCCAGCAGCTTGGGACCAGGGATGGGGACTGAAGCTTTCTTT. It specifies CASSLGPGMGTEAFF.

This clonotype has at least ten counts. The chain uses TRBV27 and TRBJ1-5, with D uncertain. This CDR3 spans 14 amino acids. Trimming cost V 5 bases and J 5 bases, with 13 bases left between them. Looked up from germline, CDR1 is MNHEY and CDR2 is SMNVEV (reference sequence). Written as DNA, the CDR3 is TGTGCCAGCAGTACACTCCCTGGTGATCAGCCCCAGCATTTT. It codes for CASSTLPGDQPQHF.

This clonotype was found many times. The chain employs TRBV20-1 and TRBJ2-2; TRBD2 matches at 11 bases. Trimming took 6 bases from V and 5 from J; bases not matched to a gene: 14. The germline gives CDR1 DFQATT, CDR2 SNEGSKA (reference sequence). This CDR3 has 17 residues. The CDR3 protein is CSAVEGPLAGGTGELFF. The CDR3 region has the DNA TGCAGTGCCGTAGAGGGCCCCCTAGCGGGAGGAACCGGGGAGCTGTTTTTT.